This TCR beta chain derives from a study of regulatory T cells in long-lasting Graves disease. Study information: The antithyroid drugs taken by newly diagnosed Graves' patients had been used for under 3 months.

The sample holds many counts of this clonotype. In building TCR beta libraries, iRepertoire HTBI primers were used together with Arm-PCR of CDR3 regions. MiXCR was run by TCRdb on the multiplex PCR reads, yielding one entry per CDR3 protein. There are some 220,000 distinct CDR3 sequences in the sample; approximately 18% occur only once, and about 10% lies in the top ten. Looked up from germline, CDR1 is SGDLS and CDR2 is YYNGEE. The J segment lost 0 bases and the V segment lost 3 bases, leaving 2 bases of the junction unmatched. This CDR3 comprises 14 residues. Noted time point: newly diagnosed GD, antithyroid drugs for less than 3 months. Extracted PBMC RNA gave rise to the TCR library. These data were also reused for a study on T cells in Graves' hyperthyroidism and ophthalmopathy.

The rearrangement links TRBV9 to TRBJ1-1; TRBD1 agrees at 7 bases. Here the sequenced sample was peripheral blood mononuclear cells (PBMCs), taken at new diagnosis, from a patient treated with antithyroid drugs. This TCR derives from a young woman with Graves disease. CDR3 sequence: CASSAGGLNTEAFF. CDR3 bases: TGTGCCAGCAGCGCAGGGGGTCTGAACACTGAAGCTTTCTTT.